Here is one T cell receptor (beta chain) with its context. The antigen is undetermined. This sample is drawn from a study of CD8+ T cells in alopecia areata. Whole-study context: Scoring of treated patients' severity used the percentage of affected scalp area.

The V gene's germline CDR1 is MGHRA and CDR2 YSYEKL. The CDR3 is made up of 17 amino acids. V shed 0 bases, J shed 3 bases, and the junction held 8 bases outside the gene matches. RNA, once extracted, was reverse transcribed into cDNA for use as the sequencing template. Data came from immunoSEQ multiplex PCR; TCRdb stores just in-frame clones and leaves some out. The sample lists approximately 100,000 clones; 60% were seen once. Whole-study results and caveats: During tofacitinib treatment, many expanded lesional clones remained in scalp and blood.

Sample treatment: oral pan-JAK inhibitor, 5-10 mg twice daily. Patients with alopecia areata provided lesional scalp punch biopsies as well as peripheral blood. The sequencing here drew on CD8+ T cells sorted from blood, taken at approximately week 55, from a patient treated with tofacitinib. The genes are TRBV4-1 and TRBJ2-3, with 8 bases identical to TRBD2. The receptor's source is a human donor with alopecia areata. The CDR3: CASSQEGAGGRTDTQYF. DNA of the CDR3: TGCGCCAGCAGCCAAGAAGGGGCGGGGGGCCGGACAGATACGCAGTATTTT.